This T cell receptor (beta chain) was obtained from a study of T cell repertoires in cytomegalovirus infection. Whole-study results and caveats: CMV-specific TCR beta clonotypes restricted by HLA-C dominated the ex vivo response.

This clonotype was counted between two and nine times. The antigen is unknown. TCRdb analysed the reads with MiXCR anew, one entry per CDR3 protein. The sample includes roughly 800,000 distinct CDR3 sequences, almost 30% of them seen just once. CDR3 size: 16 residues. In germline, CDR1 is LGHNA, CDR2 YSLEER. V was clipped by 3 bases and J by 2 bases, with 16 bases between them. This TCR derives from a human donor in good health (CMV status not recorded). Some clones in this sample may be carry-over from other donors' samples. This sample comprised cultured CD8+ T cells from PBMCs, obtained from culture after CMV antigen stimulation. The gene calls are TRBV4-3 and TRBJ1-1; D ambiguous. Here the CDR3 reads CASSHWGDYSNTEAFF. CDR3 DNA: TGCGCCAGCAGCCATTGGGGTGATTACAGCAACACTGAAGCTTTCTTT.